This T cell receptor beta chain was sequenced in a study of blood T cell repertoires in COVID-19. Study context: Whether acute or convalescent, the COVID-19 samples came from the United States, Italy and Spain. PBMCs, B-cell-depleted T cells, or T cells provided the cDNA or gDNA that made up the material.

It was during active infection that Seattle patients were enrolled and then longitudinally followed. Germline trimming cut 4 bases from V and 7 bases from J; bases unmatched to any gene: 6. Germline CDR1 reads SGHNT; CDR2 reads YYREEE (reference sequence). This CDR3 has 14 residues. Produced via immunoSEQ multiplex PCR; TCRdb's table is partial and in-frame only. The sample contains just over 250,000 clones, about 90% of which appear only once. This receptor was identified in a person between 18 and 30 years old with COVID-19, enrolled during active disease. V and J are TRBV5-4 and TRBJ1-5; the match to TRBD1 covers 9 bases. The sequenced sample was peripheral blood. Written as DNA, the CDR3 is TGTGCCAGCAGCACCGGGACAGGGAGCCAGCCCCAGCATTTT. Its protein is CASSTGTGSQPQHF. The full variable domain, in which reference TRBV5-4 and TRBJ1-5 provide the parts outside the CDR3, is ETGVTQSPTHLIKTRGQQVTLRCSSQSGHNTVSWYQQALGQGPQFIFQYYREEENGRGNFPPRFSGLQFPNYSSELNVNALELDDSALYLCASSTGTGSQPQHFGDGTRLSIL.